Below, one T cell receptor (beta chain) is given with its context. This clonotype appeared many times. It has no known antigen specificity. The record has no base qualities; no much larger clone is one base away. This record belongs to a study of identical twins (dated by TCRdb to 2015 to 2016). Turning to the overall study: The study deep-sequenced TCR alpha and beta repertoires from monozygotic twins, unrelated adults of various ages and cord blood to test whether fetal clonotypes persist. To rule out contamination, the twin experiments were replicated at different times with different library preparation protocols. The research as a whole found: Invariant T cells such as MAIT and iNKT could partly confound zero-insertion analyses, though diverse VJ usage argued against this for most clonotypes. Compared with coincidental sharing between unrelated individuals, an excess of low generation-probability sequences was observed among out-of-frame TCR alpha sequences shared between twins. Fewer insertions were carried by abundant cord blood beta clonotypes, a similar but weaker trend appeared in young adult naive repertoires, and no such trend appeared in memory repertoires. In monozygotic twins, recombination models systematically underestimated out-of-frame TCR alpha sharing, but the models matched the sharing seen between unrelated individuals. Because the same donors could not be followed over many years, conclusions were based on cross-sectional statistical analysis. Excess twin sharing in beta out-of-frame sequences was weaker because fewer shared sequences lowered the signal-to-noise ratio.

The protocol used for the library was 5' RACE. Data came from an Illumina HiSeq 2000. Template switching introduced a universal primer binding site; the final cDNA contained a unique molecular identifier, enabling accurate counting of TCR cDNA molecules. Specific primers in the conserved constant-segment region were used to synthesize first-strand cDNA for the TCR alpha and beta chains. Each cDNA library was double barcoded, with a SMART-Mk sample barcode plus Illumina barcodes, to control for contamination. TruSeq adapter sequences, together with Illumina sample barcodes, were added in two successive PCR steps. The Illumina HiSeq platform was used with custom primers to sequence TCR alpha and beta cDNA libraries. As for the original processing: MiGEC processed the raw reads to extract unique molecular identifiers, while MiXCR was used to determine the CDR3 positions. For each individual, recombination models were inferred using an EM algorithm with the repgenHMM and IGoR tools. The analysis of shared clonotypes was done with the tcR package in R, with sharing normalized by the product of cloneset sizes. To study raw recombination without the effects of thymic and clonal selection, out-of-frame nonproductive sequences were analyzed. TCRdb trimmed the raw reads at Q25, called clones with MiXCR and kept productive beta chains. Every CDR3 protein is listed once, alongside the most common genes and DNA of its rows. Here the V and J calls rest on TCRdb's processing, not on the authors' analysis. The sample contains roughly 710,000 distinct CDR3 sequences, around 5.7% of them found a single time. 1.5% to 2% of the sample is held by the ten biggest clonotypes.

Every donor was a healthy Caucasian. Three unrelated non-twin adults were also sequenced: a male aged 18 to 30, a male aged 50 to 60 and a female aged 50 to 60. Miltenyi CD45RO+ enrichment and human naive T-cell isolation kits were used to isolate memory (CD45RO+) and naive T cells from PBMC. Sequencing used naive T cells sorted from blood. Per the publication, the cell subset or site label means: cells isolated with a human naive T-cell isolation kit. The receptor's source is a man aged 18 to 29 in good health.

CDR3 region: CSVVGLFGYEQYF. Here is the DNA: TGCAGCGTTGTAGGCCTCTTCGGTTACGAGCAGTACTTC. The chain links TRBV29-1 with TRBJ2-7; the D gene is unclear. The junction carries 14 bases between V and J, which are trimmed by 4 bases and 4 bases respectively. CDR1 SQVTM and CDR2 ANQGSEA were looked up in the germline V gene. The CDR3 measures 13 amino acids from cysteine to phenylalanine. The sequence is cut down to CDR3 DNA, 39 bases in frame from base 1.